The TCR beta chain under discussion was sequenced for a study of spatial heterogeneity in lung cancer. Background on the study: A module score for T cells, taken from matched bulk RNA-seq, correlated strongly with TCR transcript counts in tumor regions. General observations from the study: Tumor mutation count correlated with how many alpha and beta TCRs expanded intratumorally. Alpha chain coverage of tumor T cells was estimated at about 7%, and beta chain coverage at 12% to 15%.

Sample share makes this clonotype large. Its specificity is unknown. Each molecule of TCR cDNA was tagged with one unique molecular identifier. TCRdb redid the calling of the 5' RACE reads with MiXCR, one entry per CDR3 protein. The repertoire holds 2,000 to 2,500 distinct CDR3 sequences, with around a fifth as singletons. The time point here: sample taken at primary tumor resection. The cohort: around 79 early-stage, untreated non-small cell lung cancer patients. CDR3 length: 15 residues. Trimming shortened V by 6 bases and J by 2 bases, and 14 bases separated the two germline ends. This clonotype was obtained from a male donor with early-stage non-small cell lung cancer. The V and J genes are TRBV12-3 or TRBV12-4 and TRBJ1-5, with a weak D call TRBD1 (5 bases). Sequencing was performed on lung tumor tissue, taken at surgery. This CDR3 reads CASSGGGSGNQPQHF. CDR3 coding DNA: TGTGCCAGCAGCGGCGGGGGGAGCGGCAATCAGCCCCAGCATTTT.